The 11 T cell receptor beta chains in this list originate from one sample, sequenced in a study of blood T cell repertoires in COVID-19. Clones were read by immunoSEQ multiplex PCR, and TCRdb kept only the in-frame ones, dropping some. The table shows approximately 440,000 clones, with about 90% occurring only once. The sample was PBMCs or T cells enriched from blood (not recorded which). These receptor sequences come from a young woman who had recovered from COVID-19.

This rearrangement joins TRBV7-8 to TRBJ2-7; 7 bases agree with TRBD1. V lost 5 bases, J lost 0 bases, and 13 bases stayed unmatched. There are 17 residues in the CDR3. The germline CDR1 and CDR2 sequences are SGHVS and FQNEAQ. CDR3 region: CASSVPSTGPYSYEQYF. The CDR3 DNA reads TGTGCCAGCAGCGTCCCCTCGACAGGGCCCTACTCCTACGAGCAGTACTTC.

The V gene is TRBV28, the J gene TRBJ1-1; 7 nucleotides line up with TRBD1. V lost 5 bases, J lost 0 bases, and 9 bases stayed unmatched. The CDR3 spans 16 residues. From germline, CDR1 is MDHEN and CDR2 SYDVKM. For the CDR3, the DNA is TGTGCCAGCAGTGGACCCGGGACAGTCATGAACACTGAAGCTTTCTTT. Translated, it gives CASSGPGTVMNTEAFF.

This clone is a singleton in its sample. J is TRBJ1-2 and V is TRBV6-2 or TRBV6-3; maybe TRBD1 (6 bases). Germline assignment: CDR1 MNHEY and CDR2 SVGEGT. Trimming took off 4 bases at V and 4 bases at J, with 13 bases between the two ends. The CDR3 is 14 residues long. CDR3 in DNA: TGTGCCAGCAGTTCCTCAATAGGGGGCTATGGCTACACCTTC. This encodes CASSSSIGGYGYTF.

The CDR3 sequence is CASSAEIRGSISGYTF. In DNA, the CDR3 is TGTGCCAGCAGCGCCGAAATTCGGGGATCCATTAGCGGGTACACCTTC. The rearrangement uses TRBV9 and TRBJ1-2; D is unclear. The germline CDR1 and CDR2 sequences are SGDLS and YYNGEE. Trimming cost V 3 bases and J 11 bases, with 26 bases left between them. This CDR3 is built from 16 residues.

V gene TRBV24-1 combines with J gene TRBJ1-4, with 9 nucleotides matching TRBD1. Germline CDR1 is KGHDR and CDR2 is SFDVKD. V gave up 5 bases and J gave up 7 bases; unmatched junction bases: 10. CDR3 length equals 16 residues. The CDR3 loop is CATSAPDRGRGEKLFF. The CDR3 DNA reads TGTGCCACCAGTGCCCCGGACAGGGGACGGGGTGAAAAACTGTTTTTT.

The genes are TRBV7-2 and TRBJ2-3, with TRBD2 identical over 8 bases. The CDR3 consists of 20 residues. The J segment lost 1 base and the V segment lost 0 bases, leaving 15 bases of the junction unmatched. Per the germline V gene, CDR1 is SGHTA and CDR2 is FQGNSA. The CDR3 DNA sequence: TGTGCCAGCAGCTTAGCTAGGCCGGGGGGGGGAATACTCGGCACAGATACGCAGTATTTT. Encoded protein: CASSLARPGGGILGTDTQYF.

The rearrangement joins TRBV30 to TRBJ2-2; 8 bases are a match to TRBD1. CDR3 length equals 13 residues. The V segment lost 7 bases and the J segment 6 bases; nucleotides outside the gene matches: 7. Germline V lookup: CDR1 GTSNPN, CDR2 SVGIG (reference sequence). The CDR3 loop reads CASGTQGAGELFF. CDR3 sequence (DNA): TGTGCCTCGGGGACACAGGGGGCCGGGGAGCTGTTTTTT.

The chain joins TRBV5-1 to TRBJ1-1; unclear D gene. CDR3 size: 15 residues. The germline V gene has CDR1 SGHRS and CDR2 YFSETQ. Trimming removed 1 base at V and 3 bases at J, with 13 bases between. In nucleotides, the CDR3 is TGCGCCAGCAGCTTGCAAGGGAGGCGGGACACTGAAGCTTTCTTT. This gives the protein CASSLQGRRDTEAFF.

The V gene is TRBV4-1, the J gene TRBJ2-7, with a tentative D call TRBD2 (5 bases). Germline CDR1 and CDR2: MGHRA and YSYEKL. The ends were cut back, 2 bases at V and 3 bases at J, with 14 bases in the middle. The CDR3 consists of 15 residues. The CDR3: CASSQFGVPYYEQYF. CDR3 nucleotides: TGCGCCAGCAGCCAATTCGGGGTTCCTTACTACGAGCAGTACTTC.

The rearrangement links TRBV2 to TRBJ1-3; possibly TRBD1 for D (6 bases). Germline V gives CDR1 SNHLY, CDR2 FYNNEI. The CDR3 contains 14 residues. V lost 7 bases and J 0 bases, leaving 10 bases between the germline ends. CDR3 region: CASIVDSSGNTIYF. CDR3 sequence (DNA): TGTGCCAGCATTGTGGACAGCTCTGGAAACACCATATATTTT.

The CDR3 nucleotides are TGTGCCAGCAGCTCTCAGGGACAGGGCACAGATACGCAGTATTTT. Translation: CASSSQGQGTDTQYF. V gene TRBV7-2 combines with J gene TRBJ2-3, with TRBD1 matching over 8 bases. The V and J ends lost 4 bases and 1 base, in that order; junction bases with no gene match: 4. The CDR3 is 15 residues long. The germline V gene has CDR1 SGHTA and CDR2 FQGNSA.